The clone carrying this T cell receptor beta chain has a handful of counts. The data stem from a study of blood T cells in healthy people across ages. Primers used in a second PCR of about 7 to 12 cycles were a sample-barcoded 5' primer and a J-beta primer mix. Each CDR3 protein is one row after TCRdb ran MiXCR on the 5' RACE reads. The data hold some 1.4 million distinct CDR3 sequences, with roughly 40% observed a single time. Germline-derived CDR1 and CDR2 are SQVTM and ANQGSEA. The CDR3 contains 14 residues. The trim removed 7 bases at V and 4 bases at J, leaving 10 bases unmatched. The sequencing sample was made of blood. This chain connects TRBV29-1 to TRBJ2-1; 7 bases align to TRBD1. The receptor comes from a woman between 18 and 29 years old in good health. In nucleotides, the CDR3 is TGCAGCGACGTCAGGGGACAGCTTTACAATGAGCAGTTCTTC. Translation gives CSDVRGQLYNEQFF.